These T cell receptor beta chains were read from a single sample in a study of blood T cell repertoires in COVID-19. Libraries were prepared by immunoSEQ multiplex PCR; TCRdb keeps only in-frame clonotypes and omits some of them. The table includes around 170,000 clones, roughly nine tenths detected once. The material sequenced was peripheral blood. These receptors all come from a woman aged 70-85 years with acute or convalescent COVID-19. Both conserved end residues are part of each CDR3. The order of the fields is J gene, V gene, CDR3 protein.

j_gene: TRBJ2-1
v_gene: TRBV29-1
CDR3aa: CSYAESQNEQFF

j_gene: TRBJ1-2
v_gene: TRBV4-3
CDR3aa: CASSQAAGGGYTF

j_gene: TRBJ2-3
v_gene: TRBV5-1
CDR3aa: CASSWSSSGSGTDTQYF

j_gene: TRBJ2-1
v_gene: TRBV18
CDR3aa: CASSPQSYNEQFF

j_gene: TRBJ2-7
v_gene: TRBV4-1
CDR3aa: CASSISGSYEQYF

j_gene: TRBJ2-7
v_gene: TRBV15
CDR3aa: CATSRDGGTYEQYF

j_gene: TRBJ2-7
v_gene: TRBV7-2
CDR3aa: CASSLTGARYEQYF

j_gene: TRBJ1-2
v_gene: TRBV7-6
CDR3aa: CASSLGTGNYGYTF

j_gene: TRBJ1-5
v_gene: TRBV29-1
CDR3aa: CSVGHGGNQPQHF

j_gene: TRBJ1-2
v_gene: TRBV7-2
CDR3aa: CASSPRRGVNYGYTF